The table lists the clone carrying this T cell receptor (beta chain) with a few counts. Its antigen is unidentified. The sample comes from a study of CD8+CD57+ T cells in acquired aplastic anemia. Study-wide context: DNA from sorted CD4+ and CD8+ cells averaged about 3.2 ug.

The authors sequenced patients whose flow cytometry had shown CD8+CD57+ cell expansion. As a group, the patients uniformly had severe acquired aplastic anemia. Blood came from patients not yet given any therapy. Points from the study as a whole: Patients shared approximately 30 CD8+ CDR3 sequences with controls.

TCR beta VDJ combinations and CDR3 sequences were profiled from genomic DNA. Using its own MiXCR run on the reads, TCRdb lists one record per CDR3 protein. The profile shows under 200,000 distinct CDR3 sequences, 40% to 50% of them singletons. Deletions cut 0 bases from V and 3 bases from J, with 19 bases between. CDR1 and CDR2 (germline): MGHRA, YSYEKL. This CDR3 has 18 residues. The sequence derives from a human donor with aplastic anemia. Sequenced: sorted CD4+, CD8+, or CD8+CD57+ T cells (not recorded which) from PBMCs. The chain has TRBV4-1 and TRBJ2-3, with D possibly TRBD2 on 6 matching bases. In DNA form, the CDR3 reads TGCGCCAGCAGCCAAGATCTTGCGGGGTCCGGGGGAACAGATACGCAGTATTTT. Protein sequence: CASSQDLAGSGGTDTQYF.